What follows describes a single T cell receptor (beta chain). Its cognate antigen is unknown. TCRdb reprocessed the reads with MiXCR, giving one entry per CDR3 protein. The profile shows fewer than 300,000 distinct CDR3 sequences, 20% to 30% of them singletons. The CDR3 is 14 residues long. The germline gives CDR1 SGHVS, CDR2 FNYEAQ. The ends were cut back, 1 base at V and 8 bases at J, with 14 bases in the middle. This sample was included in a study of T cell repertoires in cytomegalovirus infection. Study-level information: Signatures in public TCR beta sequences pointed to both CMV infection and matching HLA type.

Whole-study results and caveats: Dominating the ex vivo response were HLA-C-restricted CMV-specific TCR beta clonotypes. There were carriers of CMV plus the relevant HLA, and cumulative public TCR beta family frequency identified them.

The source material was PBMCs. The source is a human donor in good health (CMV status not recorded). Some clones in this sample may be carry-over from other donors' samples. The J gene is TRBJ1-2, the V gene TRBV7-6, with no clear D. In DNA form, the CDR3 reads TGTGCCAGCAGCTTAGGGCCGCTTTTGAGCGGCTACACCTTC. This codes for CASSLGPLLSGYTF.